The present T cell receptor beta chain was sequenced within a study of cytomegalovirus exposure and HLA in healthy donors. Background on the study: The 130 or so validation repertoires, a later analysis reported, used the same platform as the roughly 700 repertoires from the first cohort.

Germline V CDR1 and CDR2: MGHRA, YSYEKL. V dropped 1 base and J dropped 4 bases, with 11 bases sitting between them. This CDR3 has 15 amino acids. Assay used: immunoSEQ multiplex PCR; TCRdb lists only in-frame clones, some missing. The sample yields about 82,000 clones, around 94% seen once. As regards this clone: Its antigen is undetermined.

Study results and limitations: Published work reported that the classifier diagnosed cytomegalovirus status with high specificity and sensitivity. Subsequent analysis showed first-cohort TCR clusters tending to co-occur in around 130 validation repertoires.

The source is a man between 18 and 29 years old in good health and CMV-seronegative. The specimen sequenced was PBMCs. This chain connects TRBV4-1 to TRBJ1-3; no clear D gene. CDR3 sequence reads: CASSQGTALGNTIYF. CDR3 sequence (DNA): TGCGCCAGCAGCCAAGGGACTGCCTTGGGAAACACCATATATTTT.